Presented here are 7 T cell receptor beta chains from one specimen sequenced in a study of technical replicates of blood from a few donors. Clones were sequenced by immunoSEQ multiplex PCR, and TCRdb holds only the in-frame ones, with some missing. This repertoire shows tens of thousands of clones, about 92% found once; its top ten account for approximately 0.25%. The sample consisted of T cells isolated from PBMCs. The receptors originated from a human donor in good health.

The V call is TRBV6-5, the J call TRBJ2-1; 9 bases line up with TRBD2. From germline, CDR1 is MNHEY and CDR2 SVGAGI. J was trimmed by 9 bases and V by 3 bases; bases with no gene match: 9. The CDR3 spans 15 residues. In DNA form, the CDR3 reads TGTGCCAGCAGTTATACGGCGGGAGGGCCTAGTGAGCAGTTCTTC. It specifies CASSYTAGGPSEQFF.

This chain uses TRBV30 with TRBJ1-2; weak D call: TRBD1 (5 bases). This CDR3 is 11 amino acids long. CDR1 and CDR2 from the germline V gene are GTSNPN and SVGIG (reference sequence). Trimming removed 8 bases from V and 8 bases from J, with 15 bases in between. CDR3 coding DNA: TGTGCCGGGGCACGGGGGGGAGGCTACACCTTC. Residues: CAGARGGGYTF.

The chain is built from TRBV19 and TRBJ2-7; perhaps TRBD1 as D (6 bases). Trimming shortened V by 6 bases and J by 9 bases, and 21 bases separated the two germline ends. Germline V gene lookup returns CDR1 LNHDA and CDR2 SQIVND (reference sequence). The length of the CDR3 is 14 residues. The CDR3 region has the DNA TGTGCCAGTAGCGGGACATCCAATTTGGGGGTGCAGTACTTC. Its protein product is CASSGTSNLGVQYF.

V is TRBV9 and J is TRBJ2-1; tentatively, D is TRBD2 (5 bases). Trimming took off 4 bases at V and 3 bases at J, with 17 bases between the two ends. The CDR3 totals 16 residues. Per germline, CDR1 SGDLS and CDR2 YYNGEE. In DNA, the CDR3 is TGTGCCAGCAGCCCACCCGGGGTGGGCGTCTACAATGAGCAGTTCTTC. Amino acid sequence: CASSPPGVGVYNEQFF.

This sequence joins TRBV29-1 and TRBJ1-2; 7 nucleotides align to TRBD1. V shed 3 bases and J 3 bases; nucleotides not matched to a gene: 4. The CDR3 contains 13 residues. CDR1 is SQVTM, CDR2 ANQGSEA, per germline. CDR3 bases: TGCAGCGTTGAGGGACAGAGACACTATGGCTACACCTTC. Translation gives CSVEGQRHYGYTF.

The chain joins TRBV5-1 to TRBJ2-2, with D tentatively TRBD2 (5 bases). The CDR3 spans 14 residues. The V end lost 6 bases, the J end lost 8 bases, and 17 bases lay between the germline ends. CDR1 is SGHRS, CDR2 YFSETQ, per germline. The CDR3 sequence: CASMSGSSQGELFF. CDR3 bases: TGCGCCAGCATGAGTGGGAGTTCTCAAGGGGAGCTGTTTTTT.

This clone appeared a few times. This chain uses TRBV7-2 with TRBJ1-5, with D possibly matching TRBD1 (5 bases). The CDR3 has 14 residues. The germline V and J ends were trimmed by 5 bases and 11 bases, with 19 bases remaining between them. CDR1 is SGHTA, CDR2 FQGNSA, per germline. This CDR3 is CASSQPGLSASQHF. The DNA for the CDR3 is TGTGCCAGCAGCCAACCAGGGTTATCAGCGTCCCAGCATTTT.